The present T cell receptor (beta chain) was sequenced within a study of T-cell memory formation after mild COVID-19. V lost 0 bases and J 3 bases, leaving 18 bases between the germline ends. Germline CDR1 is LGHNA and CDR2 is YSLEER. The CDR3 length is 17 residues. MiXCR, applied by TCRdb to the 5' RACE reads, yields one record per CDR3 protein. The table has 400,000 or so distinct CDR3 sequences, about 20% seen once. The receptor comes from an adult woman who had mild COVID-19 (a few samples of this study predate the infection). Cell type and time point are not known. V usage is TRBV4-3 and J usage is TRBJ2-7; TRBD1 is a possible D gene (6 bases). Sequencing was carried out using PBMCs or a T cell subset sorted from them (not recorded which). Written as DNA, the CDR3 is TGCGCCAGCAGCCAAGATCTCGCGAGACAGGAGGACTACGAGCAGTACTTC. This translates into CASSQDLARQEDYEQYF.